This TCR beta chain was identified in a study of OX40 agonist ivuxolimab in advanced cancers. As for the study in general: It was ivuxolimab, an agonistic anti-OX40 (CD134) antibody, that patients were treated with. Of mixed ages from 23 to 79 and averaging about 60 years, the group was 65% to 85% male.

Clones were read by immunoSEQ multiplex PCR, and TCRdb kept only the in-frame ones, dropping some. The top ten hold 0.5% to 0.55% of the sample, which has 65,000 to 90,000 clones, around 90% seen once. Prior autoimmune disease or systemic immunosuppression barred patients. The origin of this receptor is an adult with an advanced solid tumor such as melanoma, head and neck, liver or kidney cancer. Sample: CD4+ or CD8+ T cells sorted from blood, taken in a trial of the OX40 agonist ivuxolimab.

The CDR3 coding sequence is TGTGCCAGCAGTAACAGGGTTCAAGAGACCCAGTACTTC. Translating it yields CASSNRVQETQYF. This chain connects TRBV28 to TRBJ2-5, with a tentative D call TRBD1 (6 bases). V shed 5 bases and J shed 2 bases, with 9 bases lying between them. The V gene's germline CDR1 is MDHEN and CDR2 SYDVKM. The CDR3 contains 13 residues.